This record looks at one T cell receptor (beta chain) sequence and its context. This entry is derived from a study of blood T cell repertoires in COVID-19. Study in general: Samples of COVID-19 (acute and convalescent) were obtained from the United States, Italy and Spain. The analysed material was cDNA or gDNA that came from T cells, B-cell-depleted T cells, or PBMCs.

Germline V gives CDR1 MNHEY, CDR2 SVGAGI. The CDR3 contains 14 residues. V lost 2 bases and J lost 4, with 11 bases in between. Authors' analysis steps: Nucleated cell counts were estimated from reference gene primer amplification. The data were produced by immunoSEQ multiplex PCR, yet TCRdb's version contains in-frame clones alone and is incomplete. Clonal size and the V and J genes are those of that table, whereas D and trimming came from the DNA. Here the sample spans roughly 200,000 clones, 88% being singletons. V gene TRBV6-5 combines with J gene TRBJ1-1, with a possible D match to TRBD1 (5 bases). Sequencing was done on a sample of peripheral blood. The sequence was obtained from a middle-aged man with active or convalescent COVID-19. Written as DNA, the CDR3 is TGTGCCAGCAGTTACGGGGGGTTGAGCACTGAAGCTTTCTTT. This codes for CASSYGGLSTEAFF.